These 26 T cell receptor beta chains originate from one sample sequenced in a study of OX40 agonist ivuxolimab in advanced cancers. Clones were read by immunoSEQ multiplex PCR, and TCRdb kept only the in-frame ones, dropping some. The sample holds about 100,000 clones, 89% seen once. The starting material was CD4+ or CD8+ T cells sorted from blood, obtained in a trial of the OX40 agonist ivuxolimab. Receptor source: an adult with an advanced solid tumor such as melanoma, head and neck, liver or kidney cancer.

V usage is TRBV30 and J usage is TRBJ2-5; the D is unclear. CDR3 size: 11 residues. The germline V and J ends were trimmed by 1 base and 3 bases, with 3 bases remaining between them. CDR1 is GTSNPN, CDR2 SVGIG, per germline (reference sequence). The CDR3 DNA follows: TGTGCCTGGAGTGGCAAAGAGACCCAGTACTTC. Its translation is CAWSGKETQYF.

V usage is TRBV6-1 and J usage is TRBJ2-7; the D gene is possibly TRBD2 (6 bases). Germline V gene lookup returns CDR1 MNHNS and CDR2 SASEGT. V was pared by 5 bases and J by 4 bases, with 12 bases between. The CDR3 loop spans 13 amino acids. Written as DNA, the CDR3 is TGTGCCAGCAGTATCGAGCGGGCTTACGAGCAGTACTTC. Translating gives CASSIERAYEQYF.

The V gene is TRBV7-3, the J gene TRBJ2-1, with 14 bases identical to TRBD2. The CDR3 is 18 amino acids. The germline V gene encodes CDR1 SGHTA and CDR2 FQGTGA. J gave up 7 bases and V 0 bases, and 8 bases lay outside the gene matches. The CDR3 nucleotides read TGTGCCAGCAGCTTAACAGGACGAGGGACTAGCGGGAGAAATGAGCAGTTCTTC. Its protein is CASSLTGRGTSGRNEQFF.

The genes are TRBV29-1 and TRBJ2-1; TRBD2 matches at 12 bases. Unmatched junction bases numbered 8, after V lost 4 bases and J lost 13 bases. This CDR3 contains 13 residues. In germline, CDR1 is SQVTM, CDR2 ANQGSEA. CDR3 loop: CSVVTSGRGVQFF. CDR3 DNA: TGCAGCGTTGTGACTAGCGGGAGAGGAGTTCAGTTCTTC.

Written as DNA, the CDR3 is TGTGCCAGCAGCCTAAGGGGGGACACCAAAGCTTTCTTT. Protein product: CASSLRGDTKAFF. This chain joins TRBV11-3 and TRBJ1-1, with D possibly TRBD1 on 6 matching bases. Germline values: CDR1 SGHNT, CDR2 YENEEA. The CDR3 covers 13 residues. Trimming left V 5 bases short and J 9 bases short, with 16 bases between.

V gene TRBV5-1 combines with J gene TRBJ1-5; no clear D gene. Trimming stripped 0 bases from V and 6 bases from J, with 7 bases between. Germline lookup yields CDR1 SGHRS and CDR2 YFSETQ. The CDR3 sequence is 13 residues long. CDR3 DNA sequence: TGCGCCAGCAGCTTGGACTTGGGTCAGCCCCAGCATTTT. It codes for CASSLDLGQPQHF.

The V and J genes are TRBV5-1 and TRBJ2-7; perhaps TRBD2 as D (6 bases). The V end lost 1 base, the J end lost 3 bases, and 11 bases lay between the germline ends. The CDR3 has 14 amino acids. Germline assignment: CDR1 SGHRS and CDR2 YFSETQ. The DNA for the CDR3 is TGCGCCAGCAGCTTGTCCGGGACTTTCTACGAGCAGTACTTC. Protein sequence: CASSLSGTFYEQYF.

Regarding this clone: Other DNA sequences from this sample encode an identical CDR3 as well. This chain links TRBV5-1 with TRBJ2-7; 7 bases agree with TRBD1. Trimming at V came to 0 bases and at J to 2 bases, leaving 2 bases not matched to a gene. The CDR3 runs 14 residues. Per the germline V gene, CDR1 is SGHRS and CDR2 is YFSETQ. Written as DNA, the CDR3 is TGCGCCAGCAGCTTGGGACAGGGTCCCTACGAGCAGTACTTC. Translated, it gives CASSLGQGPYEQYF.

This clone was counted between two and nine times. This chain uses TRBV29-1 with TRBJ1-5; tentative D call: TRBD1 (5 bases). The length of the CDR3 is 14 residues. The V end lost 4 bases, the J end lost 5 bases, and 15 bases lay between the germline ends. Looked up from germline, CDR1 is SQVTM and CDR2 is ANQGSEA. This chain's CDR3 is CSVGGGQGYQPQHF. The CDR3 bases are TGCAGCGTTGGTGGTGGGCAGGGATATCAGCCCCAGCATTTT. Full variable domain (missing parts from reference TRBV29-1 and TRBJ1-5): SAVISQKPSRDICQRGTSLTIQCQVDSQVTMMFWYRQQPGQSLTLIATANQGSEATYESGFVIDKFPISRPNLTFSTLTVSNMSPEDSSIYLCSVGGGQGYQPQHFGDGTRLSIL.

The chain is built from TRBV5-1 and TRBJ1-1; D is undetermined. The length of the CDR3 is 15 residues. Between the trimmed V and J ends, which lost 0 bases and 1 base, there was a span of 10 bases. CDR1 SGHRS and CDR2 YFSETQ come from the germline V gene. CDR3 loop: CASSLVTGRNTEAFF. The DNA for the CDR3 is TGCGCCAGCAGCTTGGTAACGGGAAGGAACACTGAAGCTTTCTTT.

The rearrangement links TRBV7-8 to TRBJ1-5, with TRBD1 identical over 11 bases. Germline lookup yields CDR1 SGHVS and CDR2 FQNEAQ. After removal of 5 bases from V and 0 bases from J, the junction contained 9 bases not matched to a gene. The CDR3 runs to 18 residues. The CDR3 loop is CASSLDRGRLYSNQPQHF. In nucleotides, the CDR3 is TGTGCCAGCAGCCTGGACAGGGGGCGCCTATATAGCAATCAGCCCCAGCATTTT. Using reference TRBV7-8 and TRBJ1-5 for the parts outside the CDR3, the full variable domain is GAGVSQSPRYKVAKRGQDVALRCDPISGHVSLFWYQQALGQGPEFLTYFQNEAQLDKSGLPSDRFFAERPEGSVSTLKIQRTQQEDSAVYLCASSLDRGRLYSNQPQHFGDGTRLSIL.

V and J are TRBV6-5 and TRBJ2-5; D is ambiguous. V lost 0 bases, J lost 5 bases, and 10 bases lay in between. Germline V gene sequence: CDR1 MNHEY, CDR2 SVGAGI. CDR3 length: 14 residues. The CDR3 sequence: CASSYSQLVETQYF. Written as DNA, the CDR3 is TGTGCCAGCAGTTACTCCCAGCTAGTGGAGACCCAGTACTTC.

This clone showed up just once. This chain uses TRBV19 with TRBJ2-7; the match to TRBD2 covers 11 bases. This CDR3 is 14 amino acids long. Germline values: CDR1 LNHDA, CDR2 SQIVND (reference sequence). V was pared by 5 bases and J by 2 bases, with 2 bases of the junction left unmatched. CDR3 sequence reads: CASSGLAGPYEQYF. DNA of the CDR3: TGTGCCAGTAGTGGACTAGCGGGCCCCTACGAGCAGTACTTC.

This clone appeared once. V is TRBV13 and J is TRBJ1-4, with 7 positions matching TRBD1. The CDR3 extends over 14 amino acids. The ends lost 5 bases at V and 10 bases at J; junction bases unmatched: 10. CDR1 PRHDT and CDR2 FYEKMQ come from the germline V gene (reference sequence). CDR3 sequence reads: CASSARDSTVKLFF. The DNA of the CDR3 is TGTGCCAGCAGCGCCCGGGACAGTACCGTAAAACTGTTTTTT.

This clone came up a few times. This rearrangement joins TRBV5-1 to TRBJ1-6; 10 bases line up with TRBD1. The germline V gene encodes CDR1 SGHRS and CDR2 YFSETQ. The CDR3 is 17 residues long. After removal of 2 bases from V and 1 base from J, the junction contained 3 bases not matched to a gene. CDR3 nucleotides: TGCGCCAGCAGCTTCCGACAGGGGGCATCCTATAATTCACCCCTCCACTTT. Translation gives CASSFRQGASYNSPLHF.

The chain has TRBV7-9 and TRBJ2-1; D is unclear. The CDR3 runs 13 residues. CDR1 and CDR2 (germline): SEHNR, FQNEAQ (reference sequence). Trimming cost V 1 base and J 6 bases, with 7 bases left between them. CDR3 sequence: CASSLGASNEQFF. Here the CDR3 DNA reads TGTGCCAGCAGCTTAGGCGCTAGCAATGAGCAGTTCTTC.

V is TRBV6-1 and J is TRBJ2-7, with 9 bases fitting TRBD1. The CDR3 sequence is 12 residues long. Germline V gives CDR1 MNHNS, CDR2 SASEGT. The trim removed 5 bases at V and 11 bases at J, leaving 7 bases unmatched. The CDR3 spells CASSIGQGKKYF. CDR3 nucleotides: TGTGCCAGCAGTATCGGACAGGGGAAGAAGTACTTC.

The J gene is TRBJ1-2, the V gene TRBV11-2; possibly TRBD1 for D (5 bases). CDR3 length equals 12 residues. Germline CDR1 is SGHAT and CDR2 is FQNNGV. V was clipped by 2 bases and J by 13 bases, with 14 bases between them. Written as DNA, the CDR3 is TGTGCCAGCAGCTTATTGCGGGGGACTGCCACCTTC. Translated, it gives CASSLLRGTATF.

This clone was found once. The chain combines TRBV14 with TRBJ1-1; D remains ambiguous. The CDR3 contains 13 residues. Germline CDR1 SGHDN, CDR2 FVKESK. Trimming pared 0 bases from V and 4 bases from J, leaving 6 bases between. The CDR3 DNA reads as TGTGCCAGCAGCCAAGAAATGTTCACTGAAGCTTTCTTT. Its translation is CASSQEMFTEAFF.

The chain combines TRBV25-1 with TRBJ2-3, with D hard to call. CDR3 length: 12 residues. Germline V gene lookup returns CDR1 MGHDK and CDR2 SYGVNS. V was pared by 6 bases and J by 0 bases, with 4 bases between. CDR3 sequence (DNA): TGTGCCAGCAGGACTAGCACAGATACGCAGTATTTT. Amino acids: CASRTSTDTQYF.

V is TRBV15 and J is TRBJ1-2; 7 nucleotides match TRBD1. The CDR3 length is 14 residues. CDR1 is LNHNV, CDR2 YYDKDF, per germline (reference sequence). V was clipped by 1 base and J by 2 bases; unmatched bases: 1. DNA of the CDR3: TGTGCCACCAGCAGAGGACAGGGAAACTATGGCTACACCTTC. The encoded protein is CATSRGQGNYGYTF. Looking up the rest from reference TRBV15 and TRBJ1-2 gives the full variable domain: DAMVIQNPRYQVTQFGKPVTLSCSQTLNHNVMYWYQQKSSQAPKLLFHYYDKDFNNEADTPDNFQSRRPNTSFCFLDIRSPGLGDTAMYLCATSRGQGNYGYTFGSGTRLTVV.

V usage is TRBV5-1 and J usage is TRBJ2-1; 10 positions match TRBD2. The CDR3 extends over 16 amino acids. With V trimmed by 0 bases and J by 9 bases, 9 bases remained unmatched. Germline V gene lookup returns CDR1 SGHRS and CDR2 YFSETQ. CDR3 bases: TGCGCCAGCAGCTTGGGGGCGGGACTAGCGATAATTGAGCAGTTCTTC. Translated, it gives CASSLGAGLAIIEQFF.

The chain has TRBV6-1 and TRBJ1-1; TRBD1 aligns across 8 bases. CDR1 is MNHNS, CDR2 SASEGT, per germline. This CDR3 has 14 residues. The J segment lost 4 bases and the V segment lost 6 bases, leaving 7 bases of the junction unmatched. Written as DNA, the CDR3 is TGTGCCAGCAGAGACCAGACAGGGGTCACTGAAGCTTTCTTT. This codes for CASRDQTGVTEAFF.

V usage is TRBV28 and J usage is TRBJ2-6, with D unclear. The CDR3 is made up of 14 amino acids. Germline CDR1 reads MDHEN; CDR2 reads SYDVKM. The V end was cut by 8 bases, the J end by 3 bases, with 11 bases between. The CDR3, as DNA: TGTGCCAGCCGTACCCCTGGTGGGGCCAACGTCCTGACTTTC. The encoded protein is CASRTPGGANVLTF.

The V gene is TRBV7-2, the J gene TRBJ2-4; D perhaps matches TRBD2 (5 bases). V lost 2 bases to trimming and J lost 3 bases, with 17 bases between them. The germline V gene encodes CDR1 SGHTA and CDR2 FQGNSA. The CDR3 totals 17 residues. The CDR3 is CASSLRVEGSGKNIQYF. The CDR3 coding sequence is TGTGCCAGCAGCTTAAGGGTTGAGGGTTCGGGCAAAAACATTCAGTACTTC. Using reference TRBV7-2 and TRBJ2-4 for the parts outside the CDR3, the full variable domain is GAGVSQSPSNKVTEKGKDVELRCDPISGHTALYWYRQSLGQGLEFLIYFQGNSAPDKSGLPSDRFSAERTGGSVSTLTIQRTQQEDSAVYLCASSLRVEGSGKNIQYFGAGTRLSVL.

The CDR3 DNA is TGTGCCAGCTCACCACCTACTCAGGGGAAGGATGAGCAGTTCTTC. Protein product: CASSPPTQGKDEQFF. V usage is TRBV18 and J usage is TRBJ2-1; the D gene is possibly TRBD1 (6 bases). The CDR3 spans 15 residues. Per the germline V gene, CDR1 is KGHSH and CDR2 is LQKENI. Trimming cost V 0 bases and J 8 bases, with 14 bases left between them.